This entry lists 4 T cell receptor beta chains sequenced from one sample in a study of cytomegalovirus exposure and HLA in healthy donors. It was with 60 Vbeta and 13 Jbeta primers that the PCR ran. The data were produced by immunoSEQ multiplex PCR, yet TCRdb's version contains in-frame clones alone and is incomplete. Of under 200,000 clones listed, roughly 80% are singletons. The sample consisted of PBMCs. These receptors all stem from a man between 40 and 49 years old in good health and CMV-seropositive.

This clone was detected only once. This chain joins TRBV19 and TRBJ2-5, with 10 bases aligning to TRBD2. Germline-derived CDR1 and CDR2 are LNHDA and SQIVND (reference sequence). The V and J ends lost 5 bases and 2 bases, in that order; junction bases with no gene match: 8. The length of the CDR3 is 16 residues. CDR3 amino acids: CASSAVAGGRQETQYF. Here the CDR3 DNA reads TGTGCCAGTAGTGCGGTAGCGGGGGGACGACAAGAGACCCAGTACTTC. The complete variable domain, with remaining parts taken from reference TRBV19 and TRBJ2-5, reads DGGITQSPKYLFRKEGQNVTLSCEQNLNHDAMYWYRQDPGQGLRLIYYSQIVNDFQKGDIAEGYSVSREKKESFPLTVTSAQKNPTAFYLCASSAVAGGRQETQYFGPGTRLLVL.

The chain joins TRBV2 to TRBJ1-5, with TRBD1 as a possible D gene (5 bases). Per the germline V gene, CDR1 is SNHLY and CDR2 is FYNNEI. The CDR3 covers 15 residues. The V end was cut by 2 bases, the J end by 7 bases, with 15 bases between. DNA for the CDR3: TGTGCCAGCAGTGAACACTCGAGGGGAGGCCAGCCCCAGCATTTT. This gives the protein CASSEHSRGGQPQHF. Full variable domain (missing parts from reference TRBV2 and TRBJ1-5): EPEVTQTPSHQVTQMGQEVILRCVPISNHLYFYWYRQILGQKVEFLVSFYNNEISEKSEIFDDQFSVERPDGSNFTLKIRSTKLEDSAMYFCASSEHSRGGQPQHFGDGTRLSIL.

The rearrangement joins TRBV5-1 to TRBJ1-1, with D possibly TRBD1 on 6 matching bases. The CDR3 length is 13 residues. Per the germline V gene, CDR1 is SGHRS and CDR2 is YFSETQ. CDR3 nucleotides: TGCGTCAGTCGACAGGAGTCGAACACTGAAGCTTTCTTT. Its translation: CVSRQESNTEAFF.

This clone was seen once. This rearrangement joins TRBV2 to TRBJ2-3; TRBD1 might be the D (5 bases). The V gene lost 6 bases and the J gene lost 2 bases, with 6 bases spanning the gap. The CDR3 spans 12 residues. Germline CDR1 is SNHLY and CDR2 is FYNNEI. CDR3 in DNA: TGTGCCAGCAGGGACACCACAGATACGCAGTATTTT. This sequence encodes CASRDTTDTQYF.